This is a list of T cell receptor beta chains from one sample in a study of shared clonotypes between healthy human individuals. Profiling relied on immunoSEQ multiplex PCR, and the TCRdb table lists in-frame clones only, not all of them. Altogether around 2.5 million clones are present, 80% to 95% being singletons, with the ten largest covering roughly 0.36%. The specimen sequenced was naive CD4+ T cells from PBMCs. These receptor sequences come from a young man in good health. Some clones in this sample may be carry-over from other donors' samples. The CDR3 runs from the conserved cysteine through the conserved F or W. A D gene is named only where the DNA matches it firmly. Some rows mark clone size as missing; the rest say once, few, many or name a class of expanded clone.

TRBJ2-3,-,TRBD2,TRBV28,CASSSGTSGRARDTQYF,TGTGCCAGCAGTTCCGGGACTAGCGGGAGGGCCCGGGATACGCAGTATTTT
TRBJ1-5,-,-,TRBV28,CASTDGGYSNQPQHF,TGTGCCAGCACCGACGGAGGATATAGCAATCAGCCCCAGCATTTT
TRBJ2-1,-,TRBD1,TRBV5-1,CASAGQGAFNEQFF,TGCGCCAGCGCCGGACAGGGGGCATTTAATGAGCAGTTCTTC
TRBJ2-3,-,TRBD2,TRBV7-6,CASSLVGASGRPDTQYF,TGTGCCAGCAGCTTAGTGGGGGCTAGCGGGAGGCCTGATACGCAGTATTTT
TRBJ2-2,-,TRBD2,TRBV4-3,CASSHGTSGRATGELFF,TGCGCCAGCAGCCACGGGACTAGCGGGAGGGCCACCGGGGAGCTGTTTTTT
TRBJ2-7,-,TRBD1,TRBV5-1,CASRPIPGTAYEQYF,TGCGCCAGCAGACCAATACCCGGGACAGCCTACGAGCAGTACTTC
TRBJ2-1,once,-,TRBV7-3,CASSFLGPAYNEQFF,TGTGCCAGCAGCTTTCTGGGCCCCGCCTACAATGAGCAGTTCTTC
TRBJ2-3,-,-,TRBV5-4,CASSLVPGSSTDTQYF,TGTGCCAGCAGCTTGGTACCCGGGTCTAGCACAGATACGCAGTATTTT
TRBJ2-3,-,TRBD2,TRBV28,CASNPLAGPGGTQYF,TGTGCCAGCAACCCACTAGCGGGACCTGGCGGTACGCAGTATTTT
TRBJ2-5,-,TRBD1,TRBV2,CASLGQPSAETQYF,TGTGCCAGCCTGGGACAGCCCTCGGCGGAGACCCAGTACTTC
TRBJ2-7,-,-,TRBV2,CASRDGRALHYEQYF,TGTGCCAGCAGGGATGGGCGGGCACTTCACTACGAGCAGTACTTC
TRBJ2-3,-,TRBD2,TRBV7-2,CASSLRLAGVDTDTQYF,TGTGCCAGCAGCTTACGACTAGCGGGGGTCGACACAGATACGCAGTATTTT
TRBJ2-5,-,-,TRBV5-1,CASSLTGGETQYF,TGCGCCAGCAGCCTGACAGGAGGGGAGACCCAGTACTTC
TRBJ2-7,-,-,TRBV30,CAWAPGAYEQYF,TGTGCCTGGGCCCCGGGGGCTTACGAGCAGTACTTC
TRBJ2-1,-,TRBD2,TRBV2,CAGGETRSYNEQFF,TGTGCCGGGGGGGAGACTCGCTCCTACAATGAGCAGTTCTTC
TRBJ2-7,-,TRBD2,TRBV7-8,CASSPLAGGYEQYF,TGTGCCAGCAGCCCCTTAGCGGGAGGGTACGAGCAGTACTTC
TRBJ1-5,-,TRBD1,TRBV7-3,CASIIRYRGDQPQHF,TGTGCCAGCATTATAAGATACAGGGGAGATCAGCCCCAGCATTTT
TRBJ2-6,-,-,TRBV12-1,CASSRAEEAGQGARGANVLTF,TGTGCCAGCAGCCGTGCGGAGGAGGCTGGACAGGGGGCGAGAGGGGCCAACGTCCTGACTTTC
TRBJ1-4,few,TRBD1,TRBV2,CASRADRERKLFF,TGTGCCAGCAGGGCCGACAGGGAGAGAAAACTGTTTTTT
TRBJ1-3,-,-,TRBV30,CAWSFTIGPTGQTISSGNTIYF,TGTGCCTGGAGTTTCACAATCGGACCCACGGGGCAGACTATCTCCTCTGGAAACACCATATATTTT
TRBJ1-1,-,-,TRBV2,CASSVTAMNTEAFF,TGTGCCAGCAGTGTTACAGCTATGAACACTGAAGCTTTCTTT
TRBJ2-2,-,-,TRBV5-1,CASSLAQETTGELFF,TGCGCCAGCAGCTTGGCTCAAGAAACCACCGGGGAGCTGTTTTTT
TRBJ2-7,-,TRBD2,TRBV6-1,CASSGPGTSGRVSYEQYF,TGTGCCAGCAGTGGCCCGGGGACTAGCGGGAGGGTTTCCTACGAGCAGTACTTC
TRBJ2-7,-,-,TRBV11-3,CASSLGFAYEQYF,TGTGCCAGCAGCTTAGGTTTCGCCTACGAGCAGTACTTC
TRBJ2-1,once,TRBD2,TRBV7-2,CASRSGRRGNEQFF,TGTGCCAGCAGGAGCGGGAGAAGGGGCAATGAGCAGTTCTTC
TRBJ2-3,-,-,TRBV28,CASSSPKRGDTQYF,TGTGCCAGCAGTTCCCCTAAGAGAGGGGACACGCAGTATTTT
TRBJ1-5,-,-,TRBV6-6,CASSYGGPGNQPQHF,TGTGCCAGCAGTTACGGGGGGCCGGGCAATCAGCCCCAGCATTTT
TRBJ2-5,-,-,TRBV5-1,CASSLVAGVQETQYF,TGCGCCAGCAGCTTAGTAGCAGGGGTTCAAGAGACCCAGTACTTC
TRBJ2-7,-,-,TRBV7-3,CASSLIPLQQGREQYF,TGTGCCAGCAGCTTAATACCTCTCCAACAGGGCCGGGAGCAGTACTTC
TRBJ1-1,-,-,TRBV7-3,CASSPSLNTEAFF,TGTGCCAGCAGCCCCTCCCTCAACACTGAAGCTTTCTTT
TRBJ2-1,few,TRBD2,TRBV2,CASRVGLANEQFF,TGTGCCAGCAGAGTAGGACTAGCTAATGAGCAGTTCTTC
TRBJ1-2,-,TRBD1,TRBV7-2,CASSFRDRVHGYTF,TGTGCCAGCAGCTTCCGCGACAGGGTACACGGCTACACCTTC
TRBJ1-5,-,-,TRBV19,CASSIQELGDNQPQHF,TGTGCCAGTAGTATCCAGGAATTGGGGGACAATCAGCCCCAGCATTTT
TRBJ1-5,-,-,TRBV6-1,CASSERWAGNQPQHF,TGTGCCAGCAGTGAAAGATGGGCAGGGAATCAGCCCCAGCATTTT
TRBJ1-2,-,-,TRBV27,CASSLHSRANYGYTF,TGTGCCAGCAGTTTACACAGCCGAGCTAACTATGGCTACACCTTC
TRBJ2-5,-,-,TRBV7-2,CASSLDDRTQYF,TGTGCCAGCAGCTTAGACGACAGGACCCAGTACTTC
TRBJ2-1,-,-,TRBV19,CASSSRRGTWEEQFF,TGTGCCAGTAGTTCGAGGCGGGGGACATGGGAGGAGCAGTTCTTC
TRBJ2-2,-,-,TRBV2,CASSDQGNTGELFF,TGTGCCAGCAGTGATCAGGGAAACACCGGGGAGCTGTTTTTT
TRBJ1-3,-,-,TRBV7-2,CASSLSRVSGNTIYF,TGTGCCAGCAGCTTAAGCAGGGTCTCTGGAAACACCATATATTTT
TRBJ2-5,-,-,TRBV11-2,CASSPRTRETQYF,TGTGCCAGCAGCCCACGGACCCGAGAGACCCAGTACTTC
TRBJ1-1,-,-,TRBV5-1,CASSLSQGPNTEAFF,TGCGCCAGCAGCTTGTCGCAGGGGCCGAACACTGAAGCTTTCTTT
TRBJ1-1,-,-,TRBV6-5,CASSRRKGEAFF,TGTGCCAGCAGTCGACGAAAGGGTGAAGCTTTCTTT
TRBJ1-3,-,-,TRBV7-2,CASSFSGNTIYF,TGTGCCAGCAGCTTCAGCGGAAACACCATATATTTT
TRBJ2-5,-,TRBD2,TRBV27,CASSYRKLAGAWETQYF,TGTGCCAGCAGTTATCGCAAACTAGCGGGAGCGTGGGAGACCCAGTACTTC
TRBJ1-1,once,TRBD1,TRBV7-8,CASSFPGQKNTEAFF,TGTGCCAGCAGCTTTCCGGGACAGAAGAACACTGAAGCTTTCTTT
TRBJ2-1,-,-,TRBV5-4,CASSSGSRGEQFF,TGTGCCAGCAGCTCCGGGTCTCGCGGTGAGCAGTTCTTC